A single sample gave rise to the 18 T cell receptor beta chains below, sequenced in a study of CXCR3-negative and CXCR3-positive naive CD8 T cells. The method, 5' RACE with UMI labels, was used to prepare the TRB cDNA libraries. TCRdb re-called the 5' RACE reads and shows each CDR3 protein once, DNA omitted. The listing records about 120,000 distinct CDR3 sequences. Sequencing was carried out using naive CXCR3- CD8+ T cells from blood. The subset is: CD45RO-CCR7+CD27+CD95- naive CD8+ T cells lacking CXCR3 (TNR3-). These receptors came from a human donor in good health. Some clones in this sample may be carry-over from other donors' samples.

The CDR3 region is CASRIRSGNGHEQYF. V usage is TRBV6-6 and J usage is TRBJ2-7; TCRdb reports TRBD2, a call that lacks DNA to check it against. From germline, CDR1 is MNHNY and CDR2 SVGAGI (reference sequence). There are 15 residues in the CDR3.

The V gene is TRBV24-1, the J gene TRBJ1-1; absent DNA, TCRdb's TRBD1 call cannot be checked. Germline lookup yields CDR1 KGHDR and CDR2 SFDVKD. The CDR3 extends over 14 amino acids. This chain's CDR3 is CATSDGDRVTEAFF.

The gene calls are TRBV15 and TRBJ2-7; absent DNA, TCRdb's TRBD2 call cannot be checked. The CDR3 extends over 13 amino acids. The V gene's germline CDR1 is LNHNV and CDR2 YYDKDF (reference sequence). The CDR3 sequence is CATSTSGYYEQYF.

CDR3 region: CASSQDHSRLETPSYEQYF. The V call is TRBV4-3, the J call TRBJ2-7. CDR1 is LGHNA, CDR2 YSLEER, per germline. The CDR3 is 19 residues long.

This rearrangement joins TRBV28 to TRBJ2-7; TCRdb's D call, TRBD1, is unchecked because there is no DNA. The CDR3 runs to 14 residues. The germline V gene encodes CDR1 MDHEN and CDR2 SYDVKM. CDR3 loop: CASSFIAGKGEQYF. Combining the CDR3 with reference TRBV28 and TRBJ2-7 gives the whole variable domain DVKVTQSSRYLVKRTGEKVFLECVQDMDHENMFWYRQDPGLGLRLIYFSYDVKMKEKGDIPEGYSVSREKKERFSLILESASTNQTSMYLCASSFIAGKGEQYFGPGTRLTVT.

The gene calls are TRBV3-1 and TRBJ1-1. This CDR3 is built from 13 residues. Germline V lookup: CDR1 LGHDT, CDR2 YNNKEL (reference sequence). The chain's CDR3 is CASSHPTGTEAFF.

This chain links TRBV11-1 with TRBJ2-1; TCRdb's D call, TRBD1, is unchecked because there is no DNA. CDR3 length equals 14 residues. CDR1 is SGHAT and CDR2 is FQDESV in the germline V gene (reference sequence). CDR3 loop: CASSPRVTYNEQFF.

The chain carries TRBV5-5 and TRBJ1-1; TCRdb's assignment of TRBD1 cannot be checked, as there is no DNA. The germline gives CDR1 SGHKS, CDR2 YYEKEE (reference sequence). CDR3 length: 15 residues. The CDR3 sequence is CASSLSPGANTEAFF.

The chain employs TRBV29-1 and TRBJ2-3; the D gene TCRdb calls, TRBD1, cannot be checked with no DNA. CDR1 is SQVTM, CDR2 ANQGSEA, per germline. This CDR3 is built from 14 residues. The CDR3 protein is CSVEDRTGTDTQYF.

This sequence joins TRBV29-1 and TRBJ2-1; the D call of TRBD1 rests on TCRdb alone, since no DNA is present to check it. This CDR3 spans 16 amino acids. CDR1 SQVTM and CDR2 ANQGSEA come from the germline V gene. CDR3 region: CSVEQGAYGLYNEQFF.

The chain recombines TRBV14 with TRBJ2-7; TCRdb calls TRBD2, which cannot be checked without DNA. Germline V CDR1 and CDR2: SGHDN, FVKESK. The CDR3 length is 16 residues. CDR3 sequence: CASSQVVAGVSDEQYF.

CDR3 loop: CASSLVPPGTGTGELFF. The rearrangement links TRBV5-1 to TRBJ2-2; TCRdb's D call, TRBD1, is unchecked because there is no DNA. The germline V gene has CDR1 SGHRS and CDR2 YFSETQ. This CDR3 is 17 amino acids long.

The gene calls are TRBV27 and TRBJ1-2; TCRdb indicates TRBD1, and absent DNA this call remains unverified. Germline CDR1 and CDR2: MNHEY and SMNVEV (reference sequence). The CDR3 loop spans 15 amino acids. The CDR3 region is CASSPRTGSRYGYTF.

The gene calls are TRBV2 and TRBJ2-1. The germline gives CDR1 SNHLY, CDR2 FYNNEI. The CDR3 is 11 residues long. CDR3 sequence: CASRPYNEQFF. Variable domain in full (rest from reference TRBV2 and TRBJ2-1): EPEVTQTPSHQVTQMGQEVILRCVPISNHLYFYWYRQILGQKVEFLVSFYNNEISEKSEIFDDQFSVERPDGSNFTLKIRSTKLEDSAMYFCASRPYNEQFFGPGTRLTVL.

The chain employs TRBV12-3 or TRBV12-4 and TRBJ2-3; lacking DNA, the TRBD1 call made by TCRdb goes unchecked. The CDR3 loop spans 17 amino acids. CDR3: CSSSTPWDRGSTDTQYF.

The rearrangement uses TRBV7-9 and TRBJ1-5; TCRdb selects TRBD1, and the lack of DNA leaves this call unchecked. Per germline, CDR1 SEHNR and CDR2 FQNEAQ (reference sequence). This CDR3 is 15 amino acids long. CDR3 sequence reads: CASSPGQDLNQPQHF.

The genes are TRBV7-2 and TRBJ2-7; the TCRdb D gene call, TRBD2, has no DNA to confirm it. The CDR3 extends over 12 amino acids. Germline V gene data show CDR1 as SGHTA and CDR2 as FQGNSA. The chain's CDR3 is CASREGIQEQYF.

The rearrangement joins TRBV6-2 or TRBV6-3 to TRBJ2-1. The germline V gene has CDR1 MNHEY and CDR2 SVGEGT. The length of the CDR3 is 16 residues. CDR3: CASSYSKTFTHNEQFF.